The sequence of this T cell receptor (beta chain) was determined in a study of T cell repertoires in cytomegalovirus infection. The overall study: Epitope selection comprised recently identified HLA-C-restricted CMV epitopes and well-studied HLA-B-restricted CMV epitopes. Evidence of both CMV infection and a matching HLA type came from public TCR beta signatures. Study observations and caveats: Accumulated public TCR beta family frequency recognized individuals carrying CMV together with the relevant HLA. HLA-C-restricted TCR beta clonotypes specific for CMV led the ex vivo response.

CDR1 DFQATT and CDR2 SNEGSKA come from the germline V gene (reference sequence). This CDR3 region has 13 residues. The V and J ends lost 2 bases and 5 bases respectively, with 12 bases between them. TCRdb itself ran the reads through MiXCR, one entry per CDR3 protein. The sample yields a few hundred thousand distinct CDR3 sequences, 33% seen once. This clonotype was counted a single time. Its antigen remains unknown. The rearrangement links TRBV20-1 to TRBJ2-5; D unclear. The receptor was isolated from a human donor in good health (CMV status not recorded). Some clones in this sample may be carry-over from other donors' samples. The material sequenced was cultured PBMCs, taken from culture after CMV antigen stimulation. The CDR3: CSARPQPRETQYF. Written as DNA, the CDR3 is TGCAGTGCTAGACCCCAGCCCCGGGAGACCCAGTACTTC.